Shown below are 30 T cell receptor beta chains from a single sample sequenced in a study of T cells in localized non-small cell lung cancer. Assay used: immunoSEQ multiplex PCR; TCRdb lists only in-frame clones, some missing. The data hold some 30,000 clones, with just over 85% observed a single time. Sequences were derived from peripheral blood, sampled before any cancer treatment. The receptors derive from a male donor at least 60 years old with stage III lung adenocarcinoma.

This clone was picked up a small number of times. V and J are TRBV2 and TRBJ2-3, with a tentative D call TRBD1 (6 bases). Germline CDR1 reads SNHLY; CDR2 reads FYNNEI. CDR3 length: 14 amino acids. Trimming took off 10 bases at V and 0 bases at J, with 14 bases between the two ends. CDR3 nucleotide sequence: TGTGCCACCAAACAGGGAACTAGCACAGATACGCAGTATTTT. The encoded protein is CATKQGTSTDTQYF.

V is TRBV25-1 and J is TRBJ2-3; D gene unclear. V was cut by 5 bases and J by 0 bases, with 12 bases left in between. Germline CDR1 is MGHDK and CDR2 is SYGVNS. The CDR3 consists of 15 residues. The CDR3 DNA is TGTGCCAGCAGTCGCCACGCTATTAGCACAGATACGCAGTATTTT. Its translation is CASSRHAISTDTQYF.

Only a few counts were recorded for this clone. V usage is TRBV27 and J usage is TRBJ1-4, with D possibly being TRBD1 (5 bases). Germline assignment: CDR1 MNHEY and CDR2 SMNVEV (reference sequence). The CDR3 has 14 amino acids. Trimming removed 6 bases at V and 4 bases at J, with 12 bases between. DNA for the CDR3: TGTGCCAGCAGAGACTCGGGACGTAATGAAAAACTGTTTTTT. This codes for CASRDSGRNEKLFF.

The chain links TRBV18 to TRBJ2-7, with 10 bases identical to TRBD2. Germline assignment: CDR1 KGHSH and CDR2 LQKENI. V trimming: 0 bases; J trimming: 2 bases; junction bases outside the gene matches: 4. This CDR3 has 16 residues. The CDR3 protein is CASSPPYSGGTYEQYF. The CDR3 coding sequence is TGTGCCAGCTCACCACCCTATAGCGGGGGGACCTACGAGCAGTACTTC.

The rearrangement links TRBV4-2 to TRBJ1-2; 7 nucleotides match TRBD1. Germline trimming cut 1 base from V and 11 bases from J; bases unmatched to any gene: 28. The CDR3 is 20 residues long. The germline V gene has CDR1 LGHNA and CDR2 YNFKEQ. The CDR3 nucleotides read TGTGCCAGCAGCCAAGGAGGGGGCCTAAGGGGCGACGGGGGCCCAGTCAGGTACACCTTC. Its protein product is CASSQGGGLRGDGGPVRYTF.

The chain links TRBV6-5 to TRBJ2-1; D is possibly TRBD1 (5 bases). Germline loops: CDR1 MNHEY, CDR2 SVGAGI. The CDR3 is 14 amino acids. Deletions cut 5 bases from V and 8 bases from J, with 16 bases between. This chain's CDR3 is CASSALGQVYEQFF. Here the CDR3 DNA reads TGTGCCAGCAGTGCTTTGGGGCAGGTCTATGAGCAGTTCTTC.

Turning to this clone: Sequence at one end of the junction differs from germline and may be a read error. J is TRBJ2-3 and V is TRBV6-5; D uncertain. Germline lookup yields CDR1 MNHEY and CDR2 SVGAGI. The CDR3 is 10 amino acids. CDR3 bases: TGTGCCAGCAGTCCAAGACCAAATGATTTT. It yields the protein CASSPRPNDF.

A single count supports this clone. The CDR3 nucleotides read TGCGCCAGCAGCCGCACTGAGGGAACAAATGAAAAACTGTTTTTT. Protein product: CASSRTEGTNEKLFF. The chain couples TRBV4-1 to TRBJ1-4; D not resolved. Germline CDR1 reads MGHRA; CDR2 reads YSYEKL. V lost 4 bases to trimming and J lost 5 bases, with 14 bases between them. CDR3 length: 15 amino acids.

The chain combines TRBV7-9 with TRBJ1-1, with D unclear. Trimming removed 5 bases from V and 1 base from J, with 11 bases in between. Germline V gene sequence: CDR1 SEHNR, CDR2 FQNEAQ (reference sequence). The CDR3 totals 14 residues. The CDR3 DNA reads TGTGCCAGCAGCCGCGGACTCTCGAACACTGAAGCTTTCTTT. This codes for CASSRGLSNTEAFF.

The chain combines TRBV28 with TRBJ1-5, with D perhaps matching TRBD1 (6 bases). Germline values: CDR1 MDHEN, CDR2 SYDVKM. V lost 5 bases to trimming and J lost 6 bases, with 20 bases between them. The CDR3 contains 16 residues. Here the CDR3 reads CASSPPHTGYAQPQHF. The CDR3 coding sequence is TGTGCCAGCAGTCCACCCCACACAGGGTACGCTCAGCCCCAGCATTTT.

This chain joins TRBV5-1 and TRBJ1-1, with D tentatively TRBD1 (5 bases). Trimming removed 2 bases at V and 1 base at J, with 12 bases between. Germline CDR1 and CDR2: SGHRS and YFSETQ. This CDR3 has 15 residues. CDR3 residues: CASSFQGSPNTEAFF. Written as DNA, the CDR3 is TGCGCCAGCAGCTTTCAGGGTTCCCCGAACACTGAAGCTTTCTTT.

V gene TRBV10-3 combines with J gene TRBJ2-1; D uncertain. The ends were cut back, 6 bases at V and 0 bases at J, with 15 bases in the middle. CDR1 and CDR2 from the germline V gene are ENHRY and SYGVKD. The CDR3 runs to 16 residues. CDR3 nucleotide sequence: TGTGCCATCAGAGTTTCTTTGTCGGACTCCTACAATGAGCAGTTCTTC. Its translation is CAIRVSLSDSYNEQFF.

This chain uses TRBV15 with TRBJ2-7; 7 bases align to TRBD1. The CDR3 loop spans 14 amino acids. CDR1 and CDR2 from the germline V gene are LNHNV and YYDKDF (reference sequence). The trim removed 1 base at V and 5 bases at J, leaving 5 bases unmatched. CDR3 nucleotides: TGTGCCACCAGCAGAGGTGACAGGGTCCACGAGCAGTACTTC. Amino acid sequence: CATSRGDRVHEQYF.

The chain couples TRBV7-2 to TRBJ1-4; perhaps TRBD1 as D (5 bases). The V end was cut by 5 bases, the J end by 7 bases, with 11 bases between. Germline V CDR1 and CDR2: SGHTA, FQGNSA. The CDR3 contains 13 residues. The CDR3 bases are TGTGCCAGCAGCCCCCGGGGGGGTGAAAAACTGTTTTTT. This sequence encodes CASSPRGGEKLFF.

The V gene is TRBV5-4, the J gene TRBJ1-1; D is unclear. Trimming stripped 4 bases from V and 1 base from J, with 11 bases between. Germline CDR1 and CDR2: SGHNT and YYREEE (reference sequence). The CDR3 length is 14 residues. The CDR3 DNA sequence: TGTGCCAGCAGCCCGCCGGAGAGGAACACTGAAGCTTTCTTT. Translation gives CASSPPERNTEAFF.

This clone was detected only once. The chain carries TRBV2 and TRBJ2-1, with TRBD1 identical over 8 bases. The CDR3 is 12 amino acids. With 9 bases clipped from V and 12 bases from J, the junction kept 10 bases outside the gene matches. Germline V gives CDR1 SNHLY, CDR2 FYNNEI. CDR3 loop: CASGQGLLGQFF. The CDR3 region has the DNA TGTGCCAGTGGACAGGGCCTTTTGGGGCAGTTCTTC.

In its sample, this clone was seen a few times. The CDR3 protein is CASSPGTNTIYF. CDR3 nucleotides: TGTGCCAGCTCACCGGGAACCAACACCATATATTTT. The chain uses TRBV18 and TRBJ1-3; D is undetermined. Germline V CDR1 and CDR2: KGHSH, LQKENI. Trimming pared 3 bases from V and 7 bases from J, leaving 7 bases between. The CDR3 length is 12 residues.

Notes on this clone: Relative to the germline gene, one junction end is altered; a read error may explain this. The chain combines TRBV7-9 with TRBJ1-4, with 7 bases fitting TRBD1. CDR1 is SEHNR, CDR2 FQNEAQ, per germline (reference sequence). CDR3 length: 17 amino acids. This CDR3 reads CASSPLGRDRALVSMVF. CDR3 coding DNA: TGTGCCAGCAGCCCCTTGGGCCGGGACAGAGCCCTGGTATCGATGGTTTTT.

This clone was detected only once. This chain uses TRBV4-2 with TRBJ1-2, with D tentatively TRBD1 (5 bases). CDR3 length: 15 amino acids. Germline V lookup: CDR1 LGHNA, CDR2 YNFKEQ. The V end was cut by 0 bases, the J end by 4 bases, with 12 bases between. The CDR3 spells CASSQDWGDLYGYTF. The DNA for the CDR3 is TGTGCCAGCAGCCAAGATTGGGGGGACCTCTATGGCTACACCTTC.

The chain joins TRBV28 to TRBJ2-7; no clear D. Germline V gives CDR1 MDHEN, CDR2 SYDVKM. V shed 5 bases and J shed 4 bases, with 12 bases lying between them. The CDR3 is 13 amino acids. The CDR3 DNA follows: TGTGCCAGCAGTCCCCCCCCTAGATACGAGCAGTACTTC. Translated: CASSPPPRYEQYF.

The chain is built from TRBV7-9 and TRBJ2-3; 8 bases align to TRBD2. The germline CDR1 and CDR2 sequences are SEHNR and FQNEAQ (reference sequence). V lost 2 bases and J lost 1; bases outside the gene matches: 11. The CDR3 spans 18 residues. The CDR3 here is CASSLTPGSGEGTDTQYF. In DNA, the CDR3 is TGTGCCAGCAGCTTAACCCCGGGTAGCGGGGAGGGCACAGATACGCAGTATTTT.

This rearrangement joins TRBV28 to TRBJ2-3; 15 bases are a match to TRBD2. V was clipped by 6 bases and J by 0 bases; unmatched bases: 13. Germline CDR1 is MDHEN and CDR2 is SYDVKM. CDR3 size: 20 residues. CDR3 amino acids: CASSSPPGTSGGISTDTQYF. Written as DNA, the CDR3 is TGTGCCAGCAGCTCCCCCCCCGGGACTAGCGGGGGGATTAGCACAGATACGCAGTATTTT.

The V call is TRBV27, the J call TRBJ2-7; 7 bases align to TRBD2. With 4 bases clipped from V and 7 bases from J, the junction kept 7 bases outside the gene matches. Per the germline V gene, CDR1 is MNHEY and CDR2 is SMNVEV (reference sequence). This CDR3 comprises 13 residues. CDR3 sequence: CASSSGRGVEQYF. The CDR3 region has the DNA TGTGCCAGCAGTTCCGGTCGGGGGGTTGAGCAGTACTTC.

The chain couples TRBV5-4 to TRBJ2-5; 8 bases align to TRBD2. The ends lost 7 bases at V and 1 base at J; junction bases unmatched: 9. Germline V gene lookup returns CDR1 SGHNT and CDR2 YYREEE (reference sequence). This CDR3 has 15 amino acids. CDR3 in DNA: TGTGCCAGCCGCAAATTTAGCGGGACCCAAGAGACCCAGTACTTC. Encoded protein: CASRKFSGTQETQYF.

The chain carries TRBV29-1 and TRBJ2-7; TRBD2 might be the D (6 bases). CDR3 size: 13 residues. V was shortened by 1 base and J by 1 base, with 8 bases between the two germline ends. Germline V CDR1 and CDR2: SQVTM, ANQGSEA. CDR3 region: CSVEGDWSYEQYF. CDR3 nucleotide sequence: TGCAGCGTTGAAGGGGACTGGTCCTACGAGCAGTACTTC.

The rearrangement links TRBV10-1 to TRBJ1-4; D remains unclear. Trimming cost V 6 bases and J 4 bases, with 9 bases left between them. The CDR3 is 13 amino acids. Germline V CDR1 and CDR2: WNHNN, SYGVQD (reference sequence). CDR3 nucleotide sequence: TGCGCCAGCAGGGACGGTTTTAATGAAAAACTGTTTTTT. Translated, it gives CASRDGFNEKLFF.

Note on this clone: One end of the junction varies from germline; a read error may be responsible. The V gene is TRBV19, the J gene TRBJ1-2; D remains unclear. This CDR3 region has 13 residues. Germline V lookup: CDR1 LNHDA, CDR2 SQIVND (reference sequence). The CDR3 sequence: CASRIGMNYGYTF. The CDR3 bases are TGTGCCAGTAGGATAGGGATGAACTATGGCTACACCTTC.

The V call is TRBV4-2, the J call TRBJ2-6, with 8 bases matching TRBD2. CDR3 length: 18 amino acids. V lost 3 bases, J lost 0 bases, and 7 bases stayed unmatched. Germline V gene lookup returns CDR1 LGHNA and CDR2 YNFKEQ. This chain's CDR3 is CASSHAPGGSSGANVLTF. The CDR3 DNA reads as TGTGCCAGCAGCCATGCGCCGGGGGGGAGCTCTGGGGCCAACGTCCTGACTTTC.

The table lists this clone with a count of one. The rearrangement joins TRBV5-6 to TRBJ2-5, with 9 bases matching TRBD1. Germline loops: CDR1 SGHDT, CDR2 YYEEEE. V gave up 4 bases and J gave up 1 base; unmatched junction bases: 5. This CDR3 has 15 residues. CDR3 DNA sequence: TGTGCCAGCAGCGGGACGGGACAGGGCCAAGAGACCCAGTACTTC. Amino acids: CASSGTGQGQETQYF.

V gene TRBV6-5 combines with J gene TRBJ1-3, with D possibly TRBD1 on 6 matching bases. The CDR3 covers 15 residues. In germline, CDR1 is MNHEY, CDR2 SVGAGI. With 7 bases removed from V and 0 bases from J, the gap between germline ends came to 13 bases. The CDR3 DNA reads TGTGCCAGCACCAGGGGACATAGCTCTGGAAACACCATATATTTT. It translates to CASTRGHSSGNTIYF.